Below are 27 T cell receptor beta chains sequenced from a single sample in a study of T cells after yellow fever vaccination. TCRdb re-called the 5' RACE reads with MiXCR, one entry per CDR3 protein. The profile shows under 250,000 distinct CDR3 sequences, roughly 3% of them singletons. The sample in question was CD4+ T cells sorted from PBMCs, obtained 10 days after the yellow fever booster vaccination. The receptors were gathered from a man between 18 and 35 years old who received the YFV17D yellow fever vaccine.

The rearrangement joins TRBV7-2 to TRBJ2-3; D perhaps matches TRBD2 (6 bases). CDR3 length: 14 amino acids. The V end was cut by 5 bases, the J end by 8 bases, with 17 bases between. Germline CDR1 is SGHTA and CDR2 is FQGNSA. The DNA of the CDR3 is TGTGCCAGCAGCCATAAAACACCCGGGGGTACGCAGTATTTT. Its translation: CASSHKTPGGTQYF.

This clonotype was seen only a few times. V gene TRBV4-1 combines with J gene TRBJ2-3; 12 bases fit TRBD2. CDR3 length: 16 residues. Germline loops: CDR1 MGHRA, CDR2 YSYEKL. The V segment lost 1 base and the J segment 5 bases; nucleotides outside the gene matches: 4. The CDR3, as DNA: TGCGCCAGCAGCCAAGCTCTAGCGGGGGGGCAAGATACGCAGTATTTT. This codes for CASSQALAGGQDTQYF.

This clonotype was counted only a few times. V gene TRBV18 combines with J gene TRBJ2-3; no reliable D call. CDR3 length: 15 residues. Germline V CDR1 and CDR2: KGHSH, LQKENI. V gave up 1 base and J gave up 0 bases, with 8 bases separating them. The CDR3 spells CASSPLLTSTDTQYF. CDR3 in DNA: TGTGCCAGCTCACCACTACTAACTAGCACAGATACGCAGTATTTT.

This clonotype was seen ten or more times. The genes are TRBV12-3 or TRBV12-4 and TRBJ2-5; no definite D call. The CDR3 is made up of 13 amino acids. Trimming removed 5 bases from V and 3 bases from J, with 10 bases in between. CDR3 loop: CASSLQKEETQYF. The DNA for the CDR3 is TGTGCCAGCAGTCTCCAGAAGGAAGAGACCCAGTACTTC.

CDR3 nucleotide sequence: TGTGCCAGCAGCGTAGATAGGACAGCCTCTTATTCACCCCTCCACTTT. The encoded protein is CASSVDRTASYSPLHF. This chain connects TRBV9 to TRBJ1-6, with a weak D call TRBD1 (6 bases). Germline V gene data show CDR1 as SGDLS and CDR2 as YYNGEE. Trimming shortened V by 0 bases and J by 8 bases, and 15 bases separated the two germline ends. This CDR3 comprises 16 residues.

The chain recombines TRBV9 with TRBJ1-5; weak D call: TRBD1 (5 bases). Trimming removed 0 bases from V and 5 bases from J, with 9 bases in between. There are 14 residues in the CDR3. Germline V gene lookup returns CDR1 SGDLS and CDR2 YYNGEE. Here the CDR3 reads CASSVGGTDQPQHF. CDR3 sequence (DNA): TGTGCCAGCAGCGTAGGGGGGACGGATCAGCCCCAGCATTTT.

This clonotype was seen a few times. The rearrangement uses TRBV5-5 and TRBJ2-7, with D tentatively TRBD1 (5 bases). Germline CDR1 reads SGHKS; CDR2 reads YYEKEE (reference sequence). The CDR3 is 14 residues long. Between the trimmed V and J ends, which lost 1 base and 0 bases, there was a span of 8 bases. The CDR3 protein is CASSLSQGSYEQYV. For the CDR3, the DNA is TGTGCCAGCAGCTTGTCCCAGGGCTCCTACGAGCAGTACGTC.

In its sample, this clonotype was seen many times. V and J are TRBV2 and TRBJ1-6, with D perhaps TRBD1 (5 bases). The CDR3 runs 13 residues. Germline-derived CDR1 and CDR2 are SNHLY and FYNNEI. V shed 4 bases and J shed 6 bases, with 7 bases lying between them. The CDR3 spells CASSAGLNSPLHF. The CDR3 region has the DNA TGTGCCAGCAGTGCGGGACTTAATTCACCCCTCCACTTT.

The table lists this clonotype with many counts. This rearrangement joins TRBV5-1 to TRBJ2-5; D is possibly TRBD1 (5 bases). The length of the CDR3 is 11 residues. Trimming stripped 5 bases from V and 5 bases from J, with 7 bases between. The germline V gene encodes CDR1 SGHRS and CDR2 YFSETQ. The CDR3 is CASSQGETQYF. CDR3 DNA: TGCGCCAGCAGTCAGGGCGAGACCCAGTACTTC. The full variable domain, rest sourced from reference TRBV5-1 and TRBJ2-5, is KAGVTQTPRYLIKTRGQQVTLSCSPISGHRSVSWYQQTPGQGLQFLFEYFSETQRNKGNFPGRFSGRQFSNSRSEMNVSTLELGDSALYLCASSQGETQYFGPGTRLLVL.

This clonotype was seen ten or more times. V is TRBV7-2 and J is TRBJ2-1; D gene unclear. The germline V and J ends were trimmed by 4 bases and 9 bases, with 10 bases remaining between them. This CDR3 has 12 amino acids. Germline values: CDR1 SGHTA, CDR2 FQGNSA. As DNA, the CDR3 is TGTGCCAGCAGCTCACTGGGGATTGAGCAGTTCTTC. It specifies CASSSLGIEQFF.

This clonotype occurred many times. The genes are TRBV12-3 or TRBV12-4 and TRBJ1-6; D remains ambiguous. Trimming removed 6 bases at V and 5 bases at J, with 5 bases between. There are 12 residues in the CDR3. The CDR3 DNA reads TGTGCCAGCAGCCGAGATAATTCACCCCTCCACTTT. Translated: CASSRDNSPLHF.

This clonotype came up a few times. The chain uses TRBV12-3 or TRBV12-4 and TRBJ1-5; D not resolved. V was trimmed by 7 bases and J by 7 bases, leaving 17 bases between them. The CDR3 is made up of 14 amino acids. The CDR3 DNA follows: TGTGCCAGCACCGTGACTTTTAAGAGCCAGCCCCAGCATTTT. It translates to CASTVTFKSQPQHF.

This clonotype was picked up many times. CDR3 sequence reads: CASSSRRDYNEQFF. CDR3 coding DNA: TGTGCCAGCAGCTCTCGCCGGGACTACAATGAGCAGTTCTTC. This chain links TRBV7-2 with TRBJ2-1, with D perhaps matching TRBD2 (5 bases). Germline values: CDR1 SGHTA, CDR2 FQGNSA. The germline V and J ends were trimmed by 4 bases and 3 bases, with 10 bases remaining between them. The CDR3 sequence is 14 residues long.

This clonotype was picked up a small number of times. The CDR3 nucleotides read TGTGCCAGCAGCTCACGGGTCCCAGGAGAGGAGACCCAGTACTTC. It codes for CASSSRVPGEETQYF. The chain recombines TRBV5-4 with TRBJ2-5; unclear D gene. Germline CDR1 reads SGHNT; CDR2 reads YYREEE (reference sequence). V was shortened by 3 bases and J by 5 bases, with 17 bases between the two germline ends. The CDR3 is 15 amino acids.

The sample holds many counts of this clonotype. This CDR3 is CASSWTTDTQYF. The DNA of the CDR3 is TGCGCCAGCAGCTGGACCACAGATACGCAGTATTTT. The rearrangement uses TRBV5-1 and TRBJ2-3; no firm D call. CDR3 size: 12 residues. Germline lookup yields CDR1 SGHRS and CDR2 YFSETQ. Trimming shortened V by 3 bases and J by 2 bases, and 4 bases separated the two germline ends.

This clonotype was recorded many times. The V and J genes are TRBV6-1 and TRBJ1-2, with D possibly being TRBD1 (6 bases). The CDR3 loop spans 17 amino acids. Germline CDR1 and CDR2: MNHNS and SASEGT. Trimming stripped 3 bases from V and 0 bases from J, with 17 bases between. CDR3 DNA sequence: TGTGCCAGCAGTGAGTGGGACACCTACCCTTCTAACTATGGCTACACCTTC. This encodes CASSEWDTYPSNYGYTF.

At least ten counts were recorded for this clonotype. The genes are TRBV4-1 and TRBJ1-5; D not certain. CDR3 length: 15 amino acids. Germline loops: CDR1 MGHRA, CDR2 YSYEKL. V was clipped by 0 bases and J by 3 bases, with 9 bases between them. The CDR3 here is CASSQDTGFNQPQHF. The CDR3 DNA is TGCGCCAGCAGCCAAGATACCGGGTTCAATCAGCCCCAGCATTTT.

This clonotype was picked up many times. This sequence joins TRBV11-2 and TRBJ2-1, with 9 positions matching TRBD2. The CDR3 has 11 residues. The ends lost 7 bases at V and 10 bases at J; junction bases unmatched: 2. Germline CDR1 and CDR2: SGHAT and FQNNGV. The DNA of the CDR3 is TGTGCCAGCAAGCTAGCGGGGGAGCAGTTCTTC. This encodes CASKLAGEQFF. The complete variable domain, with remaining parts taken from reference TRBV11-2 and TRBJ2-1, reads EAGVAQSPRYKIIEKRQSVAFWCNPISGHATLYWYQQILGQGPKLLIQFQNNGVVDDSQLPKDRFSAERLKGVDSTLKIQPAKLEDSAVYLCASKLAGEQFFGPGTRLTVL.

This clonotype was counted many times. The chain recombines TRBV5-1 with TRBJ1-2, with D maybe TRBD1 (6 bases). CDR3 size: 13 residues. Trimming took 4 bases from V and 4 from J, leaving 11 bases between them. CDR1 and CDR2 from the germline V gene are SGHRS and YFSETQ. The CDR3, as DNA: TGCGCCAGCAGCCTAGGGACAAGCTATGGCTACACCTTC. Protein sequence: CASSLGTSYGYTF.

This clonotype occurred a few times. The chain couples TRBV2 to TRBJ2-5; no definite D call. Trimming left V 4 bases short and J 0 bases short, with 12 bases between. The CDR3 spans 15 residues. Germline V gives CDR1 SNHLY, CDR2 FYNNEI. The CDR3 is CASSVQPMYQETQYF. CDR3 coding DNA: TGTGCCAGCAGTGTTCAACCGATGTACCAAGAGACCCAGTACTTC.

The rearrangement uses TRBV7-2 and TRBJ2-3; 9 bases are shared with TRBD2. CDR1 is SGHTA, CDR2 FQGNSA, per germline. After removal of 5 bases from V and 0 bases from J, the junction contained 12 bases not matched to a gene. The CDR3 loop spans 18 amino acids. Written as DNA, the CDR3 is TGTGCCAGCAGCCCCGGGACAGCGGGGGGATTTAGCACAGATACGCAGTATTTT. As protein: CASSPGTAGGFSTDTQYF.

This clonotype has a count of ten or more. The rearrangement joins TRBV6-2 or TRBV6-3 to TRBJ2-7, with 11 bases matching TRBD2. The CDR3 is 15 amino acids. V dropped 4 bases and J dropped 4; count of bases not matched to a gene: 6. Per the germline V gene, CDR1 is MNHEY and CDR2 is SVGEGT. The CDR3 protein is CASSSRGLAVYEQYV. The CDR3 nucleotides read TGTGCCAGCAGTTCAAGGGGACTAGCGGTTTACGAGCAGTACGTC.

V and J are TRBV19 and TRBJ2-1, with D uncertain. CDR1 LNHDA and CDR2 SQIVND come from the germline V gene (reference sequence). Between the trimmed V and J ends, which lost 5 bases and 1 base, there was a span of 15 bases. This CDR3 contains 16 residues. The CDR3 spells CASSVSDAASYNEQFF. CDR3 bases: TGTGCCAGTAGTGTCTCGGACGCCGCTTCCTACAATGAGCAGTTCTTC. Supplemented by reference TRBV19 and TRBJ2-1, the full variable domain reads DGGITQSPKYLFRKEGQNVTLSCEQNLNHDAMYWYRQDPGQGLRLIYYSQIVNDFQKGDIAEGYSVSREKKESFPLTVTSAQKNPTAFYLCASSVSDAASYNEQFFGPGTRLTVL.

The gene calls are TRBV20-1 and TRBJ2-3; the D gene could be TRBD1 or TRBD2 (5 bases each). Trimming took off 1 base at V and 5 bases at J, with 19 bases between the two ends. Looked up from germline, CDR1 is DFQATT and CDR2 is SNEGSKA (reference sequence). The CDR3 covers 16 residues. CDR3 DNA: TGCAGTGCTAGAGCCCTGGGACGGACTTTGGAAGATACGCAGTATTTT. It encodes CSARALGRTLEDTQYF.

This clonotype has ten or more counts. This rearrangement joins TRBV7-2 to TRBJ1-2, with D unresolved. V was clipped by 3 bases and J by 8 bases, with 13 bases between them. Germline V gene data show CDR1 as SGHTA and CDR2 as FQGNSA. The CDR3 covers 13 residues. The DNA for the CDR3 is TGTGCCAGCAGCTTCCGACGGGAGTTCGGCTACACCTTC. Protein sequence: CASSFRREFGYTF.

This clonotype was recorded many times. This chain joins TRBV5-1 and TRBJ1-2; possibly TRBD1 for D (6 bases). Trimming cost V 5 bases and J 4 bases, with 12 bases left between them. The CDR3 has 13 residues. Germline V lookup: CDR1 SGHRS, CDR2 YFSETQ. The CDR3 reads CASRPLDSYGYTF. The CDR3 DNA follows: TGCGCCAGCAGGCCTCTGGACAGCTATGGCTACACCTTC.

In its sample, this clonotype was seen many times. The rearrangement uses TRBV28 and TRBJ1-3; the D gene is possibly TRBD1 (6 bases). CDR1 MDHEN and CDR2 SYDVKM come from the germline V gene. The CDR3 contains 14 residues. Trimming pared 8 bases from V and 9 bases from J, leaving 20 bases between. The CDR3, as DNA: TGTGCCAGCGCCAAAGGGGGGACCCAAAGCACCATATATTTT. It specifies CASAKGGTQSTIYF.